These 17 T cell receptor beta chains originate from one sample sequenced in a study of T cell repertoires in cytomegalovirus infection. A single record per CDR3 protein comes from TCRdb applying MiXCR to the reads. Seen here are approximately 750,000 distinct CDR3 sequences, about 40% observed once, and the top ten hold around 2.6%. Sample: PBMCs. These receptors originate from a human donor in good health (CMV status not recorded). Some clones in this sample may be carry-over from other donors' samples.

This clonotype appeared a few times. The CDR3 bases are TGTGCCAGCTCCGGGCAAGAGAACACTGAAGCTTTCTTT. It is translated as CASSGQENTEAFF. The chain links TRBV7-3 to TRBJ1-1; unclear D gene. V was clipped by 8 bases and J by 1 base, with 11 bases between them. This CDR3 contains 13 residues. Germline V gives CDR1 SGHTA, CDR2 FQGTGA.

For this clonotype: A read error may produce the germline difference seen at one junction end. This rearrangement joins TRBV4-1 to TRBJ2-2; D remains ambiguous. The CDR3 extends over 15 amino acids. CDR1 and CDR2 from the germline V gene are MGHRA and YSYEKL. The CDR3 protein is CSSSPEVGYTGELFF. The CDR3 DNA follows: TGCTCCAGCAGCCCCGAGGTTGGTTACACCGGGGAGCTGTTTTTT.

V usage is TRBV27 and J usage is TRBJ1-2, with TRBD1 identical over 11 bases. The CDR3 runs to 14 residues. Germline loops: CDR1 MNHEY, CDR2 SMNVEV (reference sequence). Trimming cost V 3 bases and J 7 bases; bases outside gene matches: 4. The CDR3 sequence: CASSFGQGAVGYTF. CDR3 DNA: TGTGCCAGCAGTTTTGGACAGGGGGCGGTTGGCTACACCTTC.

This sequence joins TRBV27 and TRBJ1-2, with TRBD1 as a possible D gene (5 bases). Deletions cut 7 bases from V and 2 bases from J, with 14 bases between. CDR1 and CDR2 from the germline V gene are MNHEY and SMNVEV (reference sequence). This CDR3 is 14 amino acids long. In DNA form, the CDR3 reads TGTGCCAGCACACCGTTCGGGGGGAACTATGGCTACACCTTC. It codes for CASTPFGGNYGYTF.

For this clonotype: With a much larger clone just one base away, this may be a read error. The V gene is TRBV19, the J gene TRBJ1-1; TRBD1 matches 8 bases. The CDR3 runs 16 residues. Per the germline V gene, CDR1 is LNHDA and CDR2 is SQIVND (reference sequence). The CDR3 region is CASSNPAGGPNTEALF. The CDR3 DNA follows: TGTGCCAGTTCTAATCCGGCAGGGGGCCCGAACACTGAAGCTTTATTT.

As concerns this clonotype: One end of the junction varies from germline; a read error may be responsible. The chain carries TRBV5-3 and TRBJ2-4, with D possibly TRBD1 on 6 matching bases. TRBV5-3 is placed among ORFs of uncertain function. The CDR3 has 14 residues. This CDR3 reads CASSFRTDKNIQYF. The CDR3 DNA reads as TGTGCCAGCAGCTTTAGGACAGACAAAAACATTCAGTACTTC.

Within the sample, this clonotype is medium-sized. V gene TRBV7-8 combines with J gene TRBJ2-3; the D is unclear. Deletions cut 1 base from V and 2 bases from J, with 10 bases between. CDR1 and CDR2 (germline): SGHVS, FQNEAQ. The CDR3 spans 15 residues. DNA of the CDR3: TGTGCCAGCAGCTTAGGAAACAGCCTCACAGATACGCAGTATTTT. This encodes CASSLGNSLTDTQYF.

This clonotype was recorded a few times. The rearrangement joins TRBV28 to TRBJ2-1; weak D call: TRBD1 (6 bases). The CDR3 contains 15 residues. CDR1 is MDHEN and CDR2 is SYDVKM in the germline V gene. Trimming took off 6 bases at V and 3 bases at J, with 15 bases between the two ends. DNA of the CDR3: TGTGCCAGCAGCCCTAGGGGACACTTCTACAATGAGCAGTTCTTC. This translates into CASSPRGHFYNEQFF. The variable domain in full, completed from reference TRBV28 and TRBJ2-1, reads DVKVTQSSRYLVKRTGEKVFLECVQDMDHENMFWYRQDPGLGLRLIYFSYDVKMKEKGDIPEGYSVSREKKERFSLILESASTNQTSMYLCASSPRGHFYNEQFFGPGTRLTVL.

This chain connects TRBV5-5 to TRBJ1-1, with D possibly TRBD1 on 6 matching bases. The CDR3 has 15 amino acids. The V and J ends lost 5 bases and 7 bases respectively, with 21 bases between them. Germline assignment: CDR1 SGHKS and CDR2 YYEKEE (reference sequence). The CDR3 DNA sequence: TGTGCCAGCAGTACCGCACTGGGACACTCTTATGAAGCTTTCTTT. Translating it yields CASSTALGHSYEAFF.

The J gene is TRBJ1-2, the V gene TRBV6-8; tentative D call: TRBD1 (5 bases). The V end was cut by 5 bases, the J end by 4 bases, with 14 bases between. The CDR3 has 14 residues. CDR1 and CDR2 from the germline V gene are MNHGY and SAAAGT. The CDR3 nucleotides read TGTGCCAGCAGTCGGGAGGGGAGCAGCTATGGCTACACCTTC. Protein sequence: CASSREGSSYGYTF.

DNA of the CDR3: TGTGCCAGCAGCCGGGGACAGGGGGGTCAATCCTACGAGCAGTACTTC. Its translation: CASSRGQGGQSYEQYF. The rearrangement joins TRBV5-4 to TRBJ2-7; 11 bases fit TRBD1. The CDR3 loop spans 16 amino acids. After removal of 4 bases from V and 1 base from J, the junction contained 7 bases not matched to a gene. Germline V gene lookup returns CDR1 SGHNT and CDR2 YYREEE (reference sequence). Using reference TRBV5-4 and TRBJ2-7 for the parts outside the CDR3, the full variable domain is ETGVTQSPTHLIKTRGQQVTLRCSSQSGHNTVSWYQQALGQGPQFIFQYYREEENGRGNFPPRFSGLQFPNYSSELNVNALELDDSALYLCASSRGQGGQSYEQYFGPGTRLTVT.

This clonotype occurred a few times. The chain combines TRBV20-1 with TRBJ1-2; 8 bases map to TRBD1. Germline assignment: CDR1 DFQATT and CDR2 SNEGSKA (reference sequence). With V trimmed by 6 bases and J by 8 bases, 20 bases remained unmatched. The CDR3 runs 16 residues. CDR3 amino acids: CSARQVGQGASKGYTF. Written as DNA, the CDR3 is TGCAGTGCCCGTCAGGTGGGGCAGGGGGCTAGTAAAGGCTACACCTTC.

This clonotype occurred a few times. The CDR3: CAISHNSYEQYF. The CDR3, as DNA: TGTGCCATCAGTCATAACTCCTACGAGCAGTACTTC. The chain carries TRBV10-3 and TRBJ2-7; D is unresolved. Trimming pared 5 bases from V and 0 bases from J, leaving 5 bases between. The germline V gene encodes CDR1 ENHRY and CDR2 SYGVKD. This CDR3 is 12 amino acids long.

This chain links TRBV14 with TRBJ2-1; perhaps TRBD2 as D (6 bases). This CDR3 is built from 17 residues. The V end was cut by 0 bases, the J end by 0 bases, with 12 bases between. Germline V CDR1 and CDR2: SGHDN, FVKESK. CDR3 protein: CASSQDGGSGSYNEQFF. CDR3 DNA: TGTGCCAGCAGCCAAGATGGGGGTAGCGGCTCCTACAATGAGCAGTTCTTC. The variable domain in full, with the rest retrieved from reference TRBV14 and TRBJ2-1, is EAGVTQFPSHSVIEKGQTVTLRCDPISGHDNLYWYRRVMGKEIKFLLHFVKESKQDESGMPNNRFLAERTGGTYSTLKVQPAELEDSGVYFCASSQDGGSGSYNEQFFGPGTRLTVL.

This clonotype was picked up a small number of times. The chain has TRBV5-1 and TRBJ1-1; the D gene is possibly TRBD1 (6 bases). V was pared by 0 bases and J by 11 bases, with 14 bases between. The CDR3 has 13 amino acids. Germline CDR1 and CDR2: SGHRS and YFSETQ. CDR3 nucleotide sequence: TGCGCCAGCAGCTTGGTGGGGACACCGGGGGCTTTCTTT. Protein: CASSLVGTPGAFF.

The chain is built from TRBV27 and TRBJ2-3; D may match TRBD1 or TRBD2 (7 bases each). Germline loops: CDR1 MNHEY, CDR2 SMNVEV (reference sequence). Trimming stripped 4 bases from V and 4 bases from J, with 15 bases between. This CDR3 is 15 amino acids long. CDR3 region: CASSSTGRGPDTQYF. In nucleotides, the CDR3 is TGTGCCAGCAGTTCGACAGGGAGGGGCCCAGATACGCAGTATTTT.

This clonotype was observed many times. CDR3 sequence: CASRGGQGADIQYF. CDR3 DNA sequence: TGTGCCAGCAGAGGTGGACAGGGGGCAGACATTCAGTACTTC. The chain has TRBV12-3 or TRBV12-4 and TRBJ2-4; 11 nucleotides agree with TRBD1. Trimming cost V 6 bases and J 8 bases; bases outside gene matches: 6. The CDR3 runs to 14 residues.